This paragraph reports one T cell receptor (beta chain). What it binds is unknown. This sample is drawn from a study of cytomegalovirus exposure and HLA in healthy donors. Broader study findings: There were a few CMV-associated chains whose specificity for CMV antigens was confirmed in vitro. The study recorded fewer than 200 TCR beta chains that were cytomegalovirus-associated. The number of N-insertions in an Asian-associated ancestry cluster was reportedly below the approximately 700-donor mean in a later analysis.

Both 60 Vbeta primers and 13 Jbeta primers went into the PCR. The table came from immunoSEQ multiplex PCR; TCRdb's copy has only in-frame clones and leaves some out. The data hold about 59,000 clones, with 80% observed a single time. V lost 5 bases and J lost 1, with 12 bases in between. CDR3 length: 14 amino acids. Looked up from germline, CDR1 is SGHAT and CDR2 is FQDESV (reference sequence). Sequences were obtained from PBMCs. The chain joins TRBV11-1 to TRBJ2-7; D is possibly TRBD1 (6 bases). The TCR originated in a woman aged 40 to 50 in good health and CMV-seronegative. CDR3 sequence (DNA): TGTGCCAGCAGCACAGGGTCCCTTTCCTACGAGCAGTACTTC. Its translation: CASSTGSLSYEQYF.